This T cell receptor beta chain was profiled in a study of cytotoxic CD8 clonotypes in ibrutinib-treated CLL. Across the study: Partial responses totalled about 24 and complete responses 2; after median around 74 months, roughly 14 remained remitted and around twelve progressed. Findings and caveats of the study: Under treatment, the uncommon public clonotypes either contracted or remained stable. Baseline levels of clonality went above those of age-matched healthy donors and moved with circulating CD8+ T-cell counts.

From germline, CDR1 is SNHLY and CDR2 FYNNEI. The CDR3 length is 12 residues. The ends lost 10 bases at V and 4 bases at J; junction bases unmatched: 4. In regard to this clone: Its cognate antigen is unknown.

Some clones are missing from TCRdb's copy, which holds only in-frame ones; the method was immunoSEQ multiplex PCR. The table has about 150,000 clones, about 70% seen once. The chain is built from TRBV2 and TRBJ2-3, with 8 bases lining up with TRBD2. Sequenced here: PBMCs, sampled after 24 months of ibrutinib treatment. The sequence was obtained from a human donor with chronic lymphocytic leukemia. CDR3 amino acids: CATSAGADTQYF. For the CDR3, the DNA is TGTGCCACATCAGCGGGGGCAGATACGCAGTATTTT.